A single sample is the source of the 7 T cell receptor beta chains below, sequenced in a study of shared clonotypes between healthy human individuals. TCRdb keeps only in-frame clones here, not all; method: immunoSEQ multiplex PCR. The table lists roughly 2,300,000 clones, 85% to 95% of them singletons. Sequencing used naive CD4+ T cells from PBMCs. Subset given: CD45RA+ positively selected. These receptors all stem from a man between 18 and 35 years old in good health. Some clones in this sample may be carry-over from other donors' samples.

The chain carries TRBV2 and TRBJ1-1; D not certain. Trimming left V 6 bases short and J 1 base short, with 9 bases between. The CDR3 loop spans 13 amino acids. CDR1 and CDR2 (germline): SNHLY, FYNNEI. The DNA for the CDR3 is TGTGCCAGCAGCGAACATCCGAACACTGAAGCTTTCTTT. Protein product: CASSEHPNTEAFF.

The rearrangement uses TRBV2 and TRBJ2-2; 7 nucleotides line up with TRBD1. From germline, CDR1 is SNHLY and CDR2 FYNNEI. The CDR3 spans 15 residues. V trimming: 4 bases; J trimming: 5 bases; junction bases outside the gene matches: 7. The CDR3 is CASSARTGMTGELFF. The CDR3 bases are TGTGCCAGCAGTGCAAGGACAGGAATGACCGGGGAGCTGTTTTTT.

The chain is built from TRBV12-1 and TRBJ2-7. TRBV12-1 is shown as a pseudogene. The CDR3 runs to 10 residues. CDR3: CASSFTKQYF. CDR3 nucleotide sequence: TGTGCCAGCAGCTTCACCAAGCAGTACTTC.

This chain joins TRBV6-5 and TRBJ1-1, with D perhaps matching TRBD1 (5 bases). CDR1 and CDR2 from the germline V gene are MNHEY and SVGAGI. This CDR3 has 12 amino acids. V lost 8 bases and J lost 11, with 18 bases in between. CDR3 nucleotides: TGTGCCAGCGTTACGACAACCGGGGGGGCTTTCTTT. Translating it yields CASVTTTGGAFF.

The genes are TRBV4-1 and TRBJ1-1; possibly TRBD1 for D (6 bases). Trimming left V 1 base short and J 9 bases short, with 30 bases between. Per germline, CDR1 MGHRA and CDR2 YSYEKL. The CDR3 totals 19 residues. CDR3 residues: CASSQVLALAGANKPQAFF. The CDR3, as DNA: TGCGCCAGCAGCCAAGTACTAGCGTTGGCAGGGGCCAATAAGCCGCAAGCTTTCTTT.

The chain is built from TRBV19 and TRBJ1-5, with D possibly being TRBD1 (5 bases). V gave up 3 bases and J gave up 5 bases, with 8 bases separating them. Germline values: CDR1 LNHDA, CDR2 SQIVND (reference sequence). The CDR3 consists of 13 residues. The CDR3 DNA sequence: TGTGCCAGTAGTATCAGGGAAGATCAGCCCCAGCATTTT. This translates into CASSIREDQPQHF.

V and J are TRBV4-1 and TRBJ2-7; D remains ambiguous. Germline-derived CDR1 and CDR2 are MGHRA and YSYEKL. The ends were cut back, 1 base at V and 2 bases at J, with 12 bases in the middle. The CDR3 contains 15 residues. The CDR3 sequence is CASSQGRVPPYEQYF. The CDR3 nucleotides read TGCGCCAGCAGCCAAGGAAGGGTACCTCCCTACGAGCAGTACTTC.